Shown below are 6 T cell receptor beta chains from a single sample sequenced in a study of T cell responses to AZD1222 COVID-19 vaccine. Generated by immunoSEQ multiplex PCR, the TCRdb table keeps only in-frame clones and is missing some. The sample comprises roughly 77,000 clones, roughly nine tenths of which are singletons, and around 5.1% rests with the top ten. The material sequenced was peripheral blood, taken 28 days after the second AZD1222 dose. All receptors come from an adult who received the AZD1222 COVID-19 vaccine.

The chain is built from TRBV7-2 and TRBJ2-2, with 12 bases that match TRBD2. The length of the CDR3 is 16 residues. Germline V gives CDR1 SGHTA, CDR2 FQGNSA. The J segment lost 4 bases and the V segment lost 5 bases, leaving 5 bases of the junction unmatched. CDR3 protein: CASSMGLAGRTGELFF. CDR3 DNA sequence: TGTGCCAGCAGCATGGGACTAGCGGGCCGCACCGGGGAGCTGTTTTTT. The full variable domain, rest sourced from reference TRBV7-2 and TRBJ2-2, is GAGVSQSPSNKVTEKGKDVELRCDPISGHTALYWYRQSLGQGLEFLIYFQGNSAPDKSGLPSDRFSAERTGGSVSTLTIQRTQQEDSAVYLCASSMGLAGRTGELFFGEGSRLTVL.

The J gene is TRBJ1-6, the V gene TRBV11-3; no definite D call. V lost 0 bases and J lost 10, with 7 bases in between. CDR1 SGHNT and CDR2 YENEEA come from the germline V gene. The CDR3 is 13 amino acids. The CDR3 sequence is CASSLDRESPLHF. CDR3 sequence (DNA): TGTGCCAGCAGCTTAGATCGGGAATCACCCCTCCACTTT.

This chain joins TRBV6-1 and TRBJ1-5, with D hard to call. This CDR3 has 11 residues. The germline CDR1 and CDR2 sequences are MNHNS and SASEGT. Trimming shortened V by 1 base and J by 8 bases, and 3 bases separated the two germline ends. DNA of the CDR3: TGTGCCAGCAGTGAAGTGGAGCCCCAGCATTTT. Its protein is CASSEVEPQHF.

The CDR3 DNA follows: TGTGCCAGCAGCGTGTTGGGGGTTAATGAAAAACTGTTTTTT. Encoded protein: CASSVLGVNEKLFF. The chain joins TRBV27 to TRBJ1-4; possibly TRBD1 for D (5 bases). From germline, CDR1 is MNHEY and CDR2 SMNVEV (reference sequence). The CDR3 has 14 amino acids. Deletions cut 6 bases from V and 4 bases from J, with 12 bases between.

The chain joins TRBV29-1 to TRBJ1-4, with D unclear. Germline CDR1 and CDR2: SQVTM and ANQGSEA. V was clipped by 4 bases and J by 8 bases, with 8 bases between them. The CDR3 contains 11 residues. The CDR3 reads CSVGPREKLFF. CDR3 sequence (DNA): TGCAGCGTTGGGCCGAGGGAAAAACTGTTTTTT.

The chain links TRBV18 to TRBJ1-4, with D hard to call. V lost 3 bases and J 8 bases, leaving 13 bases between the germline ends. This CDR3 region has 14 residues. Germline V gene lookup returns CDR1 KGHSH and CDR2 LQKENI. CDR3 residues: CASSPQEGREKLFF. The CDR3 nucleotides read TGTGCCAGCTCACCCCAAGAGGGAAGGGAAAAACTGTTTTTT.